These 6 T cell receptor beta chains were sequenced from one sample in a study of radiotherapy plus CTLA-4 blockade in lung cancer. Generated by immunoSEQ multiplex PCR, the TCRdb table keeps only in-frame clones and is missing some. The table shows roughly 44,000 clones, with over 75% occurring only once. Sequencing was performed on peripheral blood, taken from a patient treated with radiotherapy plus ipilimumab. Receptors were obtained from a human donor with non-small cell lung cancer whose response to radiotherapy plus ipilimumab could not be evaluated.

V is TRBV28 and J is TRBJ2-1; possibly TRBD2 for D (5 bases). Germline-derived CDR1 and CDR2 are MDHEN and SYDVKM. Trimming shortened V by 5 bases and J by 2 bases, and 16 bases separated the two germline ends. The CDR3 has 16 amino acids. CDR3 region: CASSQPTAVPYNEQFF. CDR3 DNA: TGTGCCAGCAGTCAGCCCACAGCGGTACCCTACAATGAGCAGTTCTTC.

J is TRBJ2-3 and V is TRBV2; possibly TRBD2 for D (7 bases). The germline V gene has CDR1 SNHLY and CDR2 FYNNEI. V dropped 6 bases and J dropped 2 bases, with 15 bases sitting between them. This CDR3 contains 15 residues. This CDR3 reads CASRPGGGPTDTQYF. The CDR3 DNA sequence: TGTGCCAGCAGGCCCGGCGGGGGCCCCACAGATACGCAGTATTTT.

The chain employs TRBV4-1 and TRBJ1-2; 10 nucleotides line up with TRBD1. The V gene's germline CDR1 is MGHRA and CDR2 YSYEKL. CDR3 length: 16 residues. V lost 3 bases to trimming and J lost 6 bases; unmatched junction nucleotides: 10. The CDR3 here is CASSQTGGTRVDGYTF. The CDR3, as DNA: TGCGCCAGCAGCCAGACAGGGGGCACTCGAGTGGATGGCTACACCTTC.

The V call is TRBV6-1, the J call TRBJ2-3; D unresolved. Germline CDR1 reads MNHNS; CDR2 reads SASEGT. Trimming left V 4 bases short and J 3 bases short, with 17 bases between. This CDR3 is 16 amino acids long. The DNA of the CDR3 is TGTGCCAGCAGTGTACCACTCGCGAGCGTGACAGATACGCAGTATTTT. Its translation: CASSVPLASVTDTQYF.

Turning to this clone: Sequence at one end of the junction differs from germline and may be a read error. The chain uses TRBV7-9 and TRBJ2-7; TRBD1 agrees at 9 bases. This CDR3 region has 13 residues. CDR1 is SEHNR, CDR2 FQNEAQ, per germline (reference sequence). DNA for the CDR3: TGTGCCAGCAGCTTAGGACAGGGGGAGGCTTCATTTTTC. Translation: CASSLGQGEASFF.

This chain connects TRBV6-6 to TRBJ2-3, with TRBD2 matching 11 bases. The germline V gene has CDR1 MNHNY and CDR2 SVGAGI (reference sequence). The CDR3 is 15 amino acids. Trimming removed 4 bases from V and 3 bases from J; junction bases left unmatched: 3. The DNA of the CDR3 is TGTGCCAGCAGTTTGGGACTAGCGGTGACAGATACGCAGTATTTT. This codes for CASSLGLAVTDTQYF.